A selection of T cell receptor beta chains follows, all from one sample in a study of neurological immune-mediated disorders. TCRdb redid the calling of the 5' RACE reads with MiXCR, one entry per CDR3 protein. The data contain 70,000 to 90,000 distinct CDR3 sequences, nearly 6% of them singletons. Source material: PBMCs. These receptors originate from a woman aged 55-70 years with multiple sclerosis. CDR3s include the opening cysteine and the closing phenylalanine or tryptophan. Fields, in order: V gene, J gene, CDR3 protein.

TRBV12-3/TRBV12-4	TRBJ1-2	CASSGQGARGYTF
TRBV3-1	TRBJ1-6	CASSQVQGNSPLHF
TRBV10-3	TRBJ1-4	CAISDTGVSEKLFF
TRBV5-1	TRBJ2-1	CASSPGQLSHNEQFF
TRBV5-1	TRBJ2-1	CASSLGGPGITNEQFF
TRBV7-9	TRBJ1-1	CASSLGLSRGLAEAFF
TRBV15	TRBJ2-1	CATSRVSQVGPWYNEQFF
TRBV29-1	TRBJ1-4	CSVEGAGSTNEKLFF
TRBV5-1	TRBJ2-3	CASSLGDFTDTQYF
TRBV6-6	TRBJ2-1	CASRDFRGASGGLSYNEQFF
TRBV2	TRBJ2-7	CASKEQGPTYEQYF
TRBV18	TRBJ1-6	CASSQSTSSYNSPLHF
TRBV20-1	TRBJ2-3	CSARELAGGPDTQYF
TRBV10-1	TRBJ2-1	CASSDPGTGLNEQFF
TRBV6-6	TRBJ1-4	CASSSPGQGALFF
TRBV5-5	TRBJ1-2	CASSLDHTGYTF
TRBV5-1	TRBJ2-2	CASSLVSAGELFF
TRBV5-1	TRBJ2-7	CASSLGTYEQYF
TRBV3-1	TRBJ2-2	CASSQVQGIGTGELFF
TRBV7-6	TRBJ2-1	CASSSKPRNEQFF
TRBV6-5	TRBJ1-1	CASSLKYGRGNTEAFF
TRBV20-1	TRBJ2-2	CSARGLTGELFF
TRBV5-1	TRBJ2-5	CASSSRTSVLGRETQYF
TRBV18	TRBJ1-5	CASSPWGAGQPQHF
TRBV5-1	TRBJ1-4	CASSQTGRTNEKLFF
TRBV12-3/TRBV12-4	TRBJ1-2	CASSFHRGTGDGYTF
TRBV19	TRBJ1-1	CASSIFGTANTEAFF
TRBV6-2/TRBV6-3	TRBJ1-4	CASSGSPEKLFF
TRBV10-1	TRBJ2-4	CASSDRGRNIQYF
TRBV5-1	TRBJ1-3	CASSPSFQGDFGNTIYF
TRBV18	TRBJ1-3	CASSPNRDHSGNTIYF
TRBV29-1	TRBJ1-4	CSVGVNGEKLFF
TRBV20-1	TRBJ1-6	CSASDVRGNSPLHF
TRBV5-1	TRBJ2-1	CASSLARGQGHEQFF
TRBV20-1	TRBJ1-4	CSARRQVERALFF
TRBV5-6	TRBJ2-1	CASRPTSGGVREQFF
TRBV29-1	TRBJ2-5	CSVEDREGRETQYF
TRBV29-1	TRBJ1-6	CSVEEDSHSPLHF
TRBV6-5	TRBJ2-3	CASGTGHPTDTQYF
TRBV7-8	TRBJ1-6	CASSLGGWSNSPLHF
TRBV7-2	TRBJ1-5	CASRIEGALPQHF
TRBV30	TRBJ1-6	CACTMVSYNSPLHF
TRBV6-6	TRBJ1-5	CASKTGGNQPQHF
TRBV6-6	TRBJ1-4	CASSRDAREKLFF
TRBV12-3/TRBV12-4	TRBJ1-3	CASSLRTDGNTIYF
TRBV7-6	TRBJ2-7	CASSLEQPVSYEQYF
TRBV5-1	TRBJ2-2	CASSLVSTGELFF
TRBV5-1	TRBJ2-7	CASSLDSGGLSYEQYF
TRBV20-1	TRBJ2-4	CSARDSSGAKNIQYF
TRBV7-2	TRBJ2-1	CASSGLGGVSYNEQFF
TRBV7-6	TRBJ1-1	CASSLEQGGRSTEAFF
TRBV20-1	TRBJ2-3	CSARDSGAGTDTQYF
TRBV5-5	TRBJ1-1	CASSSYTEAFF
TRBV5-1	TRBJ2-7	CASSLNRAPYEQYF
TRBV30	TRBJ2-5	CACTGTRGETQYF
TRBV2	TRBJ2-7	CASIKVSPYEQYF
TRBV27	TRBJ2-2	CASSFSGELFF
TRBV7-9	TRBJ2-7	CASSLPGTQSSYEQYF
TRBV6-1	TRBJ1-1	CANSEGTGLRAFF
TRBV20-1	TRBJ1-6	CSARPPGRVNSPLHF